Listed below are T cell receptor beta chains from one sample, sequenced in a study of blood T cell repertoires in COVID-19. TCRdb's table, derived via immunoSEQ multiplex PCR, lists solely in-frame clones and lacks some. The table includes fewer than 200,000 clones, about 84% detected once. Sequencing was carried out using PBMCs or T cells enriched from blood (not recorded which). Every receptor here comes from a woman aged 40 to 50 with acute COVID-19. Each CDR3 is given without its conserved first and last residue. Each record gives: clone size, V gene, CDR3 protein. Only part of the rows carry a size: once, few, many, or a class if the clone is expanded.

size: .
V: TRBV30
CDR3: AWSGTTLEAF

size: once
V: TRBV5-4
CDR3: ASRRTSASTDTQY

size: .
V: TRBV6-5
CDR3: ASRDRRGNGYT

size: .
V: TRBV5-6
CDR3: ASSFSGGVDTQY

size: .
V: TRBV14
CDR3: ASSPGTANYGYT

size: .
V: TRBV19
CDR3: AIQGSYGYT

size: .
V: TRBV10-3
CDR3: AISWGVSQPQH

size: .
V: TRBV18
CDR3: ASSPLTSGSGAEQF

size: .
V: TRBV7-2
CDR3: ASSLGFRQPQH

size: .
V: TRBV7-9
CDR3: ASSGPRGQGGANVLT

size: .
V: TRBV14
CDR3: ASSHSAVEQF

size: .
V: TRBV29-1
CDR3: SATRWGTSGTYNEQF

size: .
V: TRBV3-1/TRBV3-2
CDR3: ASSQGPDTQY

size: .
V: TRBV6-6
CDR3: ASSRTFLTGDVSSGNTIY

size: .
V: TRBV15
CDR3: ATSRDRGQGADTQY

size: .
V: TRBV10-3
CDR3: AISDPGMNTEAF

size: .
V: TRBV3-1/TRBV3-2
CDR3: ASSQEFPQGGNAGNTIY

size: .
V: TRBV11-3
CDR3: ASSLVRGKETQY

size: .
V: TRBV9
CDR3: ASSVGTYPTGELF

size: .
V: TRBV19
CDR3: ASSILRGGYT

size: .
V: TRBV7-2
CDR3: ASSSGRGPGETQY

size: once
V: TRBV2
CDR3: ASRTRTSGQETQY

size: .
V: TRBV18
CDR3: ASSPRPAPGQRDGQNMNTEAF

size: .
V: TRBV7-2
CDR3: ASSRQTQETQY

size: .
V: TRBV14
CDR3: ASSRNTSGSLNEQF

size: .
V: TRBV3-1/TRBV3-2
CDR3: ASVPGTGGLSEAF

size: .
V: TRBV5-1
CDR3: ASSLVLAGEYEQY

size: .
V: TRBV18
CDR3: ASSPYTDTQY

size: few
V: TRBV9
CDR3: ASSVVGGSFNEQY

size: .
V: TRBV18
CDR3: ASSQQAADNSPLH

size: .
V: TRBV29-1
CDR3: SALTSGYNEQF

size: .
V: TRBV7-9
CDR3: ASSLEGATSYEQY

size: .
V: TRBV6-5
CDR3: ASSYFLGQGVEQF

size: .
V: TRBV7-9
CDR3: ASSPTGVGFGNTIY

size: few
V: TRBV4-2
CDR3: ASSQGLGPQETQY